The T cell receptor beta chain described here comes from a study of T cell repertoires in cytomegalovirus infection. Across the whole study: Public TCR beta signatures marked donors with CMV infection and the matching HLA.

CDR1 is DFQATT, CDR2 SNEGSKA, per germline (reference sequence). The CDR3 runs 13 residues. Deletions cut 8 bases from V and 0 bases from J, with 13 bases between. TCRdb reprocessed the reads with MiXCR, giving one entry per CDR3 protein. The sample holds over 150,000 distinct CDR3 sequences, approximately 19% seen once. This sequence originates from a human donor in good health (CMV status not recorded). Some clones in this sample may be carry-over from other donors' samples. The material sequenced was PBMCs. The rearrangement links TRBV20-1 to TRBJ1-2; tentatively, D is TRBD1 (5 bases). This CDR3 reads CSSGDLANYGYTF. CDR3 coding DNA: TGCAGTTCTGGGGACCTAGCTAACTATGGCTACACCTTC.